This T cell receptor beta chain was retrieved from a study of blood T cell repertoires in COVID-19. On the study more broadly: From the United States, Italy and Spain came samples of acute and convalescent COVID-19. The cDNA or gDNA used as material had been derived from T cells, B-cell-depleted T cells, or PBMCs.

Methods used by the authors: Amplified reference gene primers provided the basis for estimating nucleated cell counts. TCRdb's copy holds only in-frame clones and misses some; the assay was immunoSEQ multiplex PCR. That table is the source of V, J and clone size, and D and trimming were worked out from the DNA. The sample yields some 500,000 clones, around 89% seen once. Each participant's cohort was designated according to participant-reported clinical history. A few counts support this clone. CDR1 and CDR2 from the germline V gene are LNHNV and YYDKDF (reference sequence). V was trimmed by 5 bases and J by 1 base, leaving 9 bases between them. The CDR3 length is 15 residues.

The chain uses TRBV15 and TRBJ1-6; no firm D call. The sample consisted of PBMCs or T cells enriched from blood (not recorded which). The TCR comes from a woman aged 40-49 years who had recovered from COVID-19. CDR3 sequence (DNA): TGTGCCACCAGCCGACAAAGGTCCTATAATTCACCCCTCCACTTT. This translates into CATSRQRSYNSPLHF. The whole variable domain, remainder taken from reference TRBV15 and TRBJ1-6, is DAMVIQNPRYQVTQFGKPVTLSCSQTLNHNVMYWYQQKSSQAPKLLFHYYDKDFNNEADTPDNFQSRRPNTSFCFLDIRSPGLGDTAMYLCATSRQRSYNSPLHFGNGTRLTVT.